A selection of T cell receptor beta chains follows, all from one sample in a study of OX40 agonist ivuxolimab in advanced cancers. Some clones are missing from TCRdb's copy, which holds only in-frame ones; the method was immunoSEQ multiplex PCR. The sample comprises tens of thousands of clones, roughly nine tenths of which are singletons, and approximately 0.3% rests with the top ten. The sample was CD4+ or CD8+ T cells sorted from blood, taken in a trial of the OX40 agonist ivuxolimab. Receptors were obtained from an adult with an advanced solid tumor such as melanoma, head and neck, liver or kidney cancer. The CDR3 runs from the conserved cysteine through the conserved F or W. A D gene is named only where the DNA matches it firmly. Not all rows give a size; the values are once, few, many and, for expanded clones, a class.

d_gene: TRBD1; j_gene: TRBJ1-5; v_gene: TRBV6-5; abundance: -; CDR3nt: TGTGCCAGCAGTTGGACAGGGGGCGGGCAGCCCCAGCATTTT; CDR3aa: CASSWTGGGQPQHF
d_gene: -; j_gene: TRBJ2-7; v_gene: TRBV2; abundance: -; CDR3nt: TGTGCCAGCAGAGAAAGATTGATCTCCTACGAGCAGTACTTC; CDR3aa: CASRERLISYEQYF
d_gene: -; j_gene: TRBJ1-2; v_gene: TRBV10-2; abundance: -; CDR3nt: TGCGCCAGCAGGGACACCACTTACTATGGCTACACCTTC; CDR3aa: CASRDTTYYGYTF
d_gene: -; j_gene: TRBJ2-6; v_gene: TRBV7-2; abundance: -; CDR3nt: TGTGCCAGCAGTTGGCGTAGAGGGCTTGGGGCCAACGTCCTGACTTTC; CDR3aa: CASSWRRGLGANVLTF
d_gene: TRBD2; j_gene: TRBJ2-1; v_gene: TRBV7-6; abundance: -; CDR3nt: TGTGCCAGCAGCCAAACTCGGACTAGCGGGCCTAACAATGAGCAGTTCTTC; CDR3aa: CASSQTRTSGPNNEQFF
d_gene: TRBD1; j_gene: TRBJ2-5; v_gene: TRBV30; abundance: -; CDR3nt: TGTGCCTGGAGTGTCCGGGACAGGTGGGAGACCCAGTACTTC; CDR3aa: CAWSVRDRWETQYF
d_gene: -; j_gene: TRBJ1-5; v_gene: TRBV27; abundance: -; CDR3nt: TGTGCCAGCAGCCTTCGAGGGGGCAATCAGCCCCAGCATTTT; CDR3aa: CASSLRGGNQPQHF
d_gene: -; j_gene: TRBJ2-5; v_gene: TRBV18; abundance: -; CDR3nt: TGTGCCAGCTCACCAGAACTCATGCAAGAGACCCAGTACTTC; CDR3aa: CASSPELMQETQYF
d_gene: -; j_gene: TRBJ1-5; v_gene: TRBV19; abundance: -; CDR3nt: TGTGCCAGTAGTCCCAGTTGGGCCGGCAATCAGCCCCAGCATTTT; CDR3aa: CASSPSWAGNQPQHF
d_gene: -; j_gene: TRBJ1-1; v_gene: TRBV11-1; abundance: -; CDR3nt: TGTGCCAGCAGCCCTCAACGAGGGCGGTCCTCGGGAAAGGGTAAAGCTTTCTTT; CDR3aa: CASSPQRGRSSGKGKAFF
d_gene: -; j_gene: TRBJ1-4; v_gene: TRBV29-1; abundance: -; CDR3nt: TGCAGCGTTGATTCACAAGCAGGAGAAAAACTGTTTTTT; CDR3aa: CSVDSQAGEKLFF
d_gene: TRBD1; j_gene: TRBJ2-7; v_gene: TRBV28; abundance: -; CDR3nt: TGTGCCAGCAGTTTATCCCGGGACAGGGGGCTCGGTTACGAGCAGTACTTC; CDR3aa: CASSLSRDRGLGYEQYF
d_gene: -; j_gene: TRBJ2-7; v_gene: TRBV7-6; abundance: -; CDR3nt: TGTGCCAGCAGCTTAAGACGGGGCGGTCCCGACGAGCAGTACTTC; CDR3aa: CASSLRRGGPDEQYF
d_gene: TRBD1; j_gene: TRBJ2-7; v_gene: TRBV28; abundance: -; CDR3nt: TGTGCCAGCGCCCAACAGGGGGCGCTTACCACCTACGAGCAGTACTTC; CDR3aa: CASAQQGALTTYEQYF
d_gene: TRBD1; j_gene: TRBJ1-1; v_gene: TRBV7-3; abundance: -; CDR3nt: TGTGCCAGCAGCTTAGTCGGCAGGGGGGTTGGTGAAGCTTTCTTT; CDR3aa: CASSLVGRGVGEAFF
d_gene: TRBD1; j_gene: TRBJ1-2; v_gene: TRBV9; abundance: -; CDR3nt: TGTGCCAGCAGCGTTGGGACAGTAGCCTATGGCTACACCTTC; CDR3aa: CASSVGTVAYGYTF
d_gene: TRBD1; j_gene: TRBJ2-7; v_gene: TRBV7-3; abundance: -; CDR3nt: TGTGCCAGCAGCTTTATTGGGACAGGGACTGCCGAGCAGTACTTC; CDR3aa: CASSFIGTGTAEQYF
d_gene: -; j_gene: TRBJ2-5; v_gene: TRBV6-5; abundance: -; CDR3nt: TGTGCCAGCAAAATGGGGATAAACCAAGAGACCCAGTACTTC; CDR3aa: CASKMGINQETQYF
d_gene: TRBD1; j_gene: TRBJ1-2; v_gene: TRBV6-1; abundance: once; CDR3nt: TGTGCCAGCAGTGGAGGACAGGGGGGTGACTATGGCTACACCTTC; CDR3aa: CASSGGQGGDYGYTF
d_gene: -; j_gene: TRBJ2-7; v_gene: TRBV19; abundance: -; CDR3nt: TGTGCCAGTAGTATAGACGGACGGTACGAGCAGTACTTC; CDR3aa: CASSIDGRYEQYF
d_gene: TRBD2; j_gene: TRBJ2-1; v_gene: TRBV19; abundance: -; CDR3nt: TGTGCCAGTAGTATGTCCCGGGGGACTAGCGGCTCCTACAATGAGCAGTTCTTC; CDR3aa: CASSMSRGTSGSYNEQFF
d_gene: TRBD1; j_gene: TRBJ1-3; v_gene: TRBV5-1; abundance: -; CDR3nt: TGCGCCAGCAGCTTGGACAGGGGTGGAAACACCATATATTTT; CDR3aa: CASSLDRGGNTIYF
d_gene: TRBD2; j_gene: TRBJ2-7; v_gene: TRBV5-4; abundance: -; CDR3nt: TGTGCCAGCAGCTTGGCTGGGGGGGGTTCCTACGAGCAGTACTTC; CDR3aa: CASSLAGGGSYEQYF
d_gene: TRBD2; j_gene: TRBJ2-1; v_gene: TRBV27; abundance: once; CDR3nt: TGTGCCAGCACCCCAGGCGGTGGGACTAGTACCAATGAGCAGTTCTTC; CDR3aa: CASTPGGGTSTNEQFF
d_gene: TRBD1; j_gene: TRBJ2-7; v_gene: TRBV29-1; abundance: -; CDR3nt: TGCAGCGTTGAAGGGGGACAGTCCTACGAGCAGTACTTC; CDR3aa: CSVEGGQSYEQYF
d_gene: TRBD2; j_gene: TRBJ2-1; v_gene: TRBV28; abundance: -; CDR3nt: TGTGCCAGCAGTTTATTTGGCGGGAGCGACAATGAGCAGTTCTTC; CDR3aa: CASSLFGGSDNEQFF
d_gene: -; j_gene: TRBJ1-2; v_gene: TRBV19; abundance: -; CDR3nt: TGTGCCAGTAACAGTAACTATGGCTACACCTTC; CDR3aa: CASNSNYGYTF
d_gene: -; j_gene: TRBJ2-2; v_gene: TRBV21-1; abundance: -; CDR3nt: TGTGCCAGCAGAGGAGTCAGGGGGCAGGCCGGGGAGCTGTTTTTT; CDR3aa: CASRGVRGQAGELFF
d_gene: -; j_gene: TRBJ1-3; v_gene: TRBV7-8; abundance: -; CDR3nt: TGTGCCAGCAGCTTAACGATCAGCTCTGGAAACACCATATATTTT; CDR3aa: CASSLTISSGNTIYF
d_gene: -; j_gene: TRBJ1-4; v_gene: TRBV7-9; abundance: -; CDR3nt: TGTGCCAGCAGCTTAGGGGGCGCGGCTAATGAAAAACTGTTTTTT; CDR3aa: CASSLGGAANEKLFF
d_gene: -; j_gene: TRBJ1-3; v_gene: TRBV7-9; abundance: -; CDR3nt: TGTGCCAGCAGCCGTGGAAACACCATATATTTT; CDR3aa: CASSRGNTIYF
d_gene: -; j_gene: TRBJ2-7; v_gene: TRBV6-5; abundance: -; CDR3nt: TGTGCCAGCAGTTACATCCCGGGGGCAGGTGAGCAGTACTTC; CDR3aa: CASSYIPGAGEQYF
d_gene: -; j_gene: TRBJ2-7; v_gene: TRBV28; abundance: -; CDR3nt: TGTGCCAGCCCTCCCGGGCGGATCCCCTACGAGCAGTACTTC; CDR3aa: CASPPGRIPYEQYF
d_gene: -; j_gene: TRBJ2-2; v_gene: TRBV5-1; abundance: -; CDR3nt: TGCGCCAGCAGCTTGGGGGGTTCGGCCGTAAGGGGGAACACCGGGGAGCTGTTTTTT; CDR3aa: CASSLGGSAVRGNTGELFF
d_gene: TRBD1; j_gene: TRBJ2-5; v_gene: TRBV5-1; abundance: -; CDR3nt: TGCGCCAGCAGTCCGGCAGGGGGTGGCGAGACCCAGTACTTC; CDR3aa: CASSPAGGGETQYF
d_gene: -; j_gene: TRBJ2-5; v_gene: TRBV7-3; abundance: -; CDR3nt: TGTGCCAGCAGCTTAACGAGGGGGGAGACCCAGTACTTC; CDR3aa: CASSLTRGETQYF
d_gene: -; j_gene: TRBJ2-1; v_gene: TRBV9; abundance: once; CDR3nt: TGTGCCAGCAGCTCAAGCAGGGCGGATACTTCCTACAATGAGCAGTTCTTC; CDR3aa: CASSSSRADTSYNEQFF
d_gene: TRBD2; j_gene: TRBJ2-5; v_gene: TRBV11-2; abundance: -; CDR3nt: TGTGCCAGCAGCTTAGAACTAGCGGGAGGGCTCCAAGAGACCCAGTACTTC; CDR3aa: CASSLELAGGLQETQYF
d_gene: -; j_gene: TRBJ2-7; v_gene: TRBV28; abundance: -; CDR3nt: TGTGCCAGCAGGCCCGGCGGGACTTTCTACGAGCAGTACTTC; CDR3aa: CASRPGGTFYEQYF
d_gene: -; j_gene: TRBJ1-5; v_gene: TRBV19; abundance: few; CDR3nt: TGTGCCAGTTCAGGGGCGATCAATCAGCCCCAGCATTTT; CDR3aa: CASSGAINQPQHF
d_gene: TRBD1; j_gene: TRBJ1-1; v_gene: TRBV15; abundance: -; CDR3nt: TGTGCCACCAGCCCCTTGACAGGGGTCAACACTGAAGCTTTCTTT; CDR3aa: CATSPLTGVNTEAFF
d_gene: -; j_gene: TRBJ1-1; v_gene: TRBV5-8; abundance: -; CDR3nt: TGTGCCAGCATCACCGTCCCCACTGAAGCTTTCTTT; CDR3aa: CASITVPTEAFF
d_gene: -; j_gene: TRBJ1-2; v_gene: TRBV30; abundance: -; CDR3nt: TGTGCCTGGAGTGAGGGAGCCGAGGGTTATGGCTACACCTTC; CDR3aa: CAWSEGAEGYGYTF
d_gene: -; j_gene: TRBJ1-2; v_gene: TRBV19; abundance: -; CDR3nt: TGTGCCAGTAGTAAGGTCTTTCGGGGAGACTATGGCTACACCTTC; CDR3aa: CASSKVFRGDYGYTF
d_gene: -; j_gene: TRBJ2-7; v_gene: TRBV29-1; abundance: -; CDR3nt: TGCAGCGCCCTGGCTGGGGCCTACGAGCAGTACTTC; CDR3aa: CSALAGAYEQYF
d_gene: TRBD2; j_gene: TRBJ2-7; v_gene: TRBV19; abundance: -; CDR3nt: TGTGCCAGTAGTGTGTCAGCGGGAGGGACCTACGAGCAGTACTTC; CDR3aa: CASSVSAGGTYEQYF
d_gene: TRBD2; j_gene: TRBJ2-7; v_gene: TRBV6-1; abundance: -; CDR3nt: TGTGCCAGCAGACTAGCGGGAGATTCAATCTACGAGCAGTACTTC; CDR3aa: CASRLAGDSIYEQYF
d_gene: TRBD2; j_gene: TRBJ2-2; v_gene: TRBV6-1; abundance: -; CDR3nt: TGTGCCAGCAGTGACCGGACTAGCGGGAGGGTGAGCACCGGGGAGCTGTTTTTT; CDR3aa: CASSDRTSGRVSTGELFF
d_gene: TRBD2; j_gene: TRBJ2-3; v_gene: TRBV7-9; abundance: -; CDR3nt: TGTGCCAGCAGCTTGGGACTAGCTGCAGATACGCAGTATTTT; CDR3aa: CASSLGLAADTQYF
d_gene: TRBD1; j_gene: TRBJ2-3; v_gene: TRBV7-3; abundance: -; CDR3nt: TGTGCCAGCAGCGCAGGGGGCCCAACGTTCACAGATACGCAGTATTTT; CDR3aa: CASSAGGPTFTDTQYF
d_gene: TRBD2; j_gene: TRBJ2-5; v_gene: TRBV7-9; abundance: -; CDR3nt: TGTGCCAGCAGCGCCGGACTAGCGGGAGAGACCCAGTACTTC; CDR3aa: CASSAGLAGETQYF